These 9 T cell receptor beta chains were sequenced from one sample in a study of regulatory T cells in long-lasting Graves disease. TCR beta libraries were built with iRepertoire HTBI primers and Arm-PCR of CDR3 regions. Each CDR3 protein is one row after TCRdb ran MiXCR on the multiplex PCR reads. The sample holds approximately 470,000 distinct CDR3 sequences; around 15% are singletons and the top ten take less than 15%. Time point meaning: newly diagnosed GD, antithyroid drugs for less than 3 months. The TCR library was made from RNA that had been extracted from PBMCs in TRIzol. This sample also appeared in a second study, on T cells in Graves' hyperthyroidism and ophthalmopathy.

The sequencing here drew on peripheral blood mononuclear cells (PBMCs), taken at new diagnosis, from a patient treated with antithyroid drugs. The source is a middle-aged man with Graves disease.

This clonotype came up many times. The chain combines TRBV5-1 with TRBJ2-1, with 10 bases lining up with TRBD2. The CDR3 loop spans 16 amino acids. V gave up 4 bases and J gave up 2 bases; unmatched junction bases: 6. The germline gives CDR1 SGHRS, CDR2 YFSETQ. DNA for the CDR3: TGCGCCAGCAGCGCTACAGCGGGAGGGCCCTACAATGAGCAGTTCTTC. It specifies CASSATAGGPYNEQFF.

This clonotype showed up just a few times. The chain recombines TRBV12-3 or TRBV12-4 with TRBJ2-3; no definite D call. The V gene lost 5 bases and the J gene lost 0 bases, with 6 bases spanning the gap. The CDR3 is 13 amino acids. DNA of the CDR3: TGTGCCAGCAGTCCTCATAGCACAGATACGCAGTATTTT. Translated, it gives CASSPHSTDTQYF.

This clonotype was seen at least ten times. This chain's CDR3 is CASSLGGGAYYEQYF. DNA of the CDR3: TGTGCCAGCAGTCTTGGTGGGGGCGCCTACTACGAGCAGTACTTC. The V call is TRBV12-3 or TRBV12-4, the J call TRBJ2-7; possibly TRBD1 for D (6 bases). Deletions cut 5 bases from V and 3 bases from J, with 17 bases between. There are 15 residues in the CDR3.

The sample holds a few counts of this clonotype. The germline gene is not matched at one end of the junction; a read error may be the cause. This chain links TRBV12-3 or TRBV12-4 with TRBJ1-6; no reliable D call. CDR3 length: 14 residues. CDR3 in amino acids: CVSTLGGRISPLHF. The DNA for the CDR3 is TGTGTCAGCACCCTGGGTGGCCGGATTTCACCCCTCCACTTT.

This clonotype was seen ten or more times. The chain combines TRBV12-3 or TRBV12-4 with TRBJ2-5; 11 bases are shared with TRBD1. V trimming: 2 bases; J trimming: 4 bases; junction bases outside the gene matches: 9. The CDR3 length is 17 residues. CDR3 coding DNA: TGTGCCAGCAGTTTACGGGGCCCGGACAGGGGGCGAGAGACCCAGTACTTC. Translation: CASSLRGPDRGRETQYF.

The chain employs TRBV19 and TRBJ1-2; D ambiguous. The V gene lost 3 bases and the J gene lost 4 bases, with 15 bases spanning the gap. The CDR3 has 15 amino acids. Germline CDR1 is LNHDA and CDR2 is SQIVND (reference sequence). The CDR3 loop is CASSMRIGYGYGYTF. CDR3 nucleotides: TGTGCCAGTAGTATGCGAATAGGGTATGGCTATGGCTACACCTTC.

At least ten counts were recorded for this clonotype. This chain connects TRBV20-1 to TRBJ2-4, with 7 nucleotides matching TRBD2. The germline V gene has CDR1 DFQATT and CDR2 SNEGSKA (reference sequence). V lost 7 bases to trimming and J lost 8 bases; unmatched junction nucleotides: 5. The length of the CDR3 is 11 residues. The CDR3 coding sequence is TGCAGTGGTTGGGGAGGGGACATTCAGTACTTC. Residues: CSGWGGDIQYF.

CDR3 region: CASSLDLPTSGSFGELFF. CDR3 sequence (DNA): TGTGCCAGCAGCTTAGATCTGCCGACTAGCGGGAGTTTCGGGGAGCTGTTTTTT. The chain joins TRBV11-3 to TRBJ2-2; 12 bases line up with TRBD2. CDR1 is SGHNT, CDR2 YENEEA, per germline. The CDR3 covers 18 residues. The J segment lost 7 bases and the V segment lost 0 bases, leaving 9 bases of the junction unmatched.

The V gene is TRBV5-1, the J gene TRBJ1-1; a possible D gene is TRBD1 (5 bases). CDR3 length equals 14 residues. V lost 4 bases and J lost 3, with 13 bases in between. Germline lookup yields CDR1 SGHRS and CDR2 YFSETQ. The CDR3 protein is CASSRAVGDTEAFF. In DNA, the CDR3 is TGCGCCAGCAGCAGAGCTGTGGGGGACACTGAAGCTTTCTTT.